Below are 32 T cell receptor beta chains sequenced from a single sample in a study of cytomegalovirus exposure and HLA in healthy donors. This PCR relied on a set of 60 Vbeta primers and 13 Jbeta primers. Generated by immunoSEQ multiplex PCR, the TCRdb table keeps only in-frame clones and is missing some. The sample shows around 84,000 clones, around 77% of them seen only once. The sample consisted of PBMCs. The receptors shown here come from a man aged 50 to 59 in good health and CMV-seronegative.

V is TRBV27 and J is TRBJ1-1, with D perhaps TRBD1 (6 bases). This CDR3 has 12 amino acids. CDR1 is MNHEY and CDR2 is SMNVEV in the germline V gene (reference sequence). Trimming cost V 4 bases and J 10 bases, with 13 bases left between them. CDR3 loop: CASSSKGVPAFF. The CDR3 DNA sequence: TGTGCCAGCAGTTCTAAGGGGGTACCAGCTTTCTTT.

The chain couples TRBV6-4 to TRBJ2-1; perhaps TRBD2 as D (5 bases). With 8 bases removed from V and 0 bases from J, the gap between germline ends came to 14 bases. The CDR3 covers 15 residues. Germline V gene sequence: CDR1 MRHNA, CDR2 SNTAGT. CDR3 in DNA: TGTGCCAGCTCAAAGACTACTCTCTCCTACAATGAGCAGTTCTTC. It yields the protein CASSKTTLSYNEQFF.

The genes are TRBV5-6 and TRBJ1-5; TRBD1 agrees at 9 bases. Germline lookup yields CDR1 SGHDT and CDR2 YYEEEE. V was clipped by 1 base and J by 6 bases; unmatched bases: 5. The CDR3 consists of 15 residues. The CDR3 here is CASSLRDRVTQPQHF. CDR3 nucleotide sequence: TGTGCCAGCAGCTTGAGGGACAGGGTCACTCAGCCCCAGCATTTT.

V and J are TRBV4-2 and TRBJ2-7, with 9 bases aligning to TRBD2. Per germline, CDR1 LGHNA and CDR2 YNFKEQ. The CDR3 runs to 16 residues. V was pared by 1 base and J by 2 bases, with 6 bases of the junction left unmatched. CDR3 sequence reads: CASSQGGGGGAYEQYF. The CDR3 region has the DNA TGTGCCAGCAGCCAAGGGGGCGGCGGGGGGGCCTACGAGCAGTACTTC.

This clone was detected only a few times. CDR3: CASSRGTGGSQETQYF. In DNA form, the CDR3 reads TGTGCCAGCAGCCGCGGGACAGGAGGAAGCCAAGAGACCCAGTACTTC. The genes are TRBV2 and TRBJ2-5; 8 nucleotides agree with TRBD1. The germline V gene encodes CDR1 SNHLY and CDR2 FYNNEI. This CDR3 region has 16 residues. With V trimmed by 6 bases and J by 1 base, 10 bases remained unmatched.

The chain recombines TRBV30 with TRBJ2-7, with D possibly being TRBD2 (5 bases). The CDR3 has 13 amino acids. Deletions cut 5 bases from V and 7 bases from J, with 18 bases between. CDR1 is GTSNPN and CDR2 is SVGIG in the germline V gene (reference sequence). CDR3 residues: CAWGVRGVWEQYF. In nucleotides, the CDR3 is TGTGCCTGGGGCGTTCGGGGAGTATGGGAGCAGTACTTC.

The chain recombines TRBV18 with TRBJ2-5, with a possible D match to TRBD2 (5 bases). Trimming left V 2 bases short and J 2 bases short, with 12 bases between. The V gene's germline CDR1 is KGHSH and CDR2 LQKENI. This CDR3 region has 15 residues. The chain's CDR3 is CASSPYVGIQETQYF. CDR3 in DNA: TGTGCCAGCTCACCATATGTCGGGATACAAGAGACCCAGTACTTC.

V gene TRBV6-5 combines with J gene TRBJ2-7, with D perhaps matching TRBD2 (5 bases). The CDR3 runs 15 residues. V dropped 2 bases and J dropped 0 bases, with 11 bases sitting between them. Germline CDR1 is MNHEY and CDR2 is SVGAGI. In DNA, the CDR3 is TGTGCCAGCAGTTACCCTCTCGGGGACTCCTACGAGCAGTACTTC. Translating it yields CASSYPLGDSYEQYF.

The gene calls are TRBV21-1 and TRBJ2-5; the table calls TRBD2, which could not be checked here. TRBV21-1 is flagged as a pseudogene. CDR3 length: 15 amino acids. CDR3 sequence: CASSKRCGVEVTQYF. The CDR3 DNA follows: TGTGCCAGCAGCAAGAGATGTGGGGTGGAGGTGACCCAGTACTTC.

V gene TRBV5-6 combines with J gene TRBJ2-7; 7 positions match TRBD2. J lost 6 bases, V lost 2 bases, and 8 bases had no gene match. The germline gives CDR1 SGHDT, CDR2 YYEEEE. The CDR3 covers 14 residues. CDR3 bases: TGTGCCAGCAGCTTTCCTTCGGGAGGCATCGAGCAGTACTTC. Translating gives CASSFPSGGIEQYF.

The chain recombines TRBV30 with TRBJ2-7; no clear D gene. From germline, CDR1 is GTSNPN and CDR2 SVGIG (reference sequence). V gave up 3 bases and J gave up 6 bases, with 15 bases separating them. The CDR3 is made up of 13 amino acids. The CDR3 DNA reads as TGTGCCTGGAGCTACAGTGGGTTCCGCGAGCAGTACTTC. Residues: CAWSYSGFREQYF. Supplemented by reference TRBV30 and TRBJ2-7, the full variable domain reads SQTIHQWPATLVQPVGSPLSLECTVEGTSNPNLYWYRQAAGRGLQLLFYSVGIGQISSEVPQNLSASRPQDRQFILSSKKLLLSDSGFYLCAWSYSGFREQYFGPGTRLTVT.

The rearrangement joins TRBV28 to TRBJ2-7, with a possible D match to TRBD2 (5 bases). V lost 3 bases to trimming and J lost 4 bases, with 7 bases between them. The germline gives CDR1 MDHEN, CDR2 SYDVKM. The CDR3 contains 12 residues. CDR3 sequence: CASSLTGYEQYF. CDR3 coding DNA: TGTGCCAGCAGTTTGACGGGGTACGAGCAGTACTTC.

The chain uses TRBV19 and TRBJ2-1; no firm D call. Germline loops: CDR1 LNHDA, CDR2 SQIVND (reference sequence). Trimming shortened V by 3 bases and J by 0 bases, and 9 bases separated the two germline ends. The CDR3 covers 15 residues. The CDR3 spells CASSIFGHSYNEQFF. The CDR3 DNA sequence: TGTGCCAGTAGTATTTTTGGGCACTCCTACAATGAGCAGTTCTTC.

The V call is TRBV11-2, the J call TRBJ1-6; 7 nucleotides agree with TRBD1. CDR1 SGHAT and CDR2 FQNNGV come from the germline V gene. CDR3 length: 15 residues. V was clipped by 5 bases and J by 8 bases; unmatched bases: 9. The CDR3 sequence is CASSVTGTDYSPLHF. The CDR3 DNA reads as TGTGCCAGCAGCGTGACCGGGACAGATTATTCACCCCTCCACTTT.

The chain recombines TRBV18 with TRBJ2-1; 10 bases map to TRBD2. Germline V CDR1 and CDR2: KGHSH, LQKENI. V lost 4 bases, J lost 7 bases, and 4 bases stayed unmatched. The CDR3 runs 14 residues. In DNA, the CDR3 is TGTGCCAGCTCACTACTAGCGGGGAAAAATGAGCAGTTCTTC. Translated: CASSLLAGKNEQFF.

CDR3 in amino acids: CAWSVQRNTEAFF. CDR3 coding DNA: TGTGCCTGGAGTGTACAAAGGAACACTGAAGCTTTCTTT. The J gene is TRBJ1-1, the V gene TRBV30; no clear D. V was pared by 0 bases and J by 1 base, with 6 bases between. This CDR3 region has 13 residues. CDR1 is GTSNPN and CDR2 is SVGIG in the germline V gene (reference sequence).

V usage is TRBV13 and J usage is TRBJ2-5; a possible D gene is TRBD2 (6 bases). V shed 4 bases and J shed 1 base, with 16 bases lying between them. The CDR3 totals 16 residues. Germline V gene sequence: CDR1 PRHDT, CDR2 FYEKMQ (reference sequence). CDR3 protein: CASSSRREPGQETQYF. CDR3 DNA sequence: TGTGCCAGCAGCTCGCGTCGGGAGCCGGGCCAAGAGACCCAGTACTTC.

The rearrangement uses TRBV30 and TRBJ1-5, with unresolved D. This CDR3 has 14 amino acids. V lost 2 bases to trimming and J lost 6 bases, with 14 bases between them. Germline-derived CDR1 and CDR2 are GTSNPN and SVGIG (reference sequence). The chain's CDR3 is CAWSSYTAGQPQHF. The CDR3 DNA reads TGTGCCTGGAGTAGTTATACTGCGGGTCAGCCCCAGCATTTT. Full variable domain (remainder filled in from reference TRBV30 and TRBJ1-5): SQTIHQWPATLVQPVGSPLSLECTVEGTSNPNLYWYRQAAGRGLQLLFYSVGIGQISSEVPQNLSASRPQDRQFILSSKKLLLSDSGFYLCAWSSYTAGQPQHFGDGTRLSIL.

The gene calls are TRBV27 and TRBJ2-2; D may be TRBD1 (6 bases). Germline V gene lookup returns CDR1 MNHEY and CDR2 SMNVEV (reference sequence). There are 20 residues in the CDR3. V lost 4 bases, J lost 4 bases, and 28 bases lay in between. The CDR3: CASSSQRGMTSPRGTGELFF. CDR3 in DNA: TGTGCCAGCAGTTCCCAAAGGGGGATGACTTCTCCCCGGGGCACCGGGGAGCTGTTTTTT.

This chain uses TRBV28 with TRBJ2-1, with 7 nucleotides matching TRBD2. The CDR3 runs to 13 residues. With V trimmed by 5 bases and J by 9 bases, 7 bases remained unmatched. Germline V gives CDR1 MDHEN, CDR2 SYDVKM. CDR3 coding DNA: TGTGCCAGCAGTCTTAGGGGACTAACTGAGCAGTTCTTC. As protein: CASSLRGLTEQFF.

The chain joins TRBV4-2 to TRBJ2-1; 7 nucleotides match TRBD2. The CDR3 has 16 residues. V dropped 0 bases and J dropped 4; count of bases not matched to a gene: 6. Germline values: CDR1 LGHNA, CDR2 YNFKEQ. The CDR3 here is CASSQDGLADYNEQFF. CDR3 DNA: TGTGCCAGCAGCCAAGATGGGCTAGCGGATTACAATGAGCAGTTCTTC.

The gene calls are TRBV19 and TRBJ1-1; 10 bases match TRBD1. J lost 5 bases, V lost 5 bases, and 2 bases had no gene match. The CDR3 has 13 amino acids. Germline CDR1 reads LNHDA; CDR2 reads SQIVND (reference sequence). The CDR3 here is CASSDRGRTEAFF. The CDR3 bases are TGTGCCAGTAGTGACAGGGGGCGGACTGAAGCTTTCTTT. The entire variable domain, with the rest obtained from reference TRBV19 and TRBJ1-1, is as follows: DGGITQSPKYLFRKEGQNVTLSCEQNLNHDAMYWYRQDPGQGLRLIYYSQIVNDFQKGDIAEGYSVSREKKESFPLTVTSAQKNPTAFYLCASSDRGRTEAFFGQGTRLTVV.

The rearrangement joins TRBV2 to TRBJ2-1; TRBD2 matches 9 bases. The CDR3 loop spans 15 amino acids. In germline, CDR1 is SNHLY, CDR2 FYNNEI. J gave up 9 bases and V 0 bases, and 6 bases lay outside the gene matches. The CDR3 nucleotides read TGTGCCAGCAGTGAAGCTACCGGGACTAGCTCTGAGCAGTTCTTC. Protein sequence: CASSEATGTSSEQFF.

The gene calls are TRBV28 and TRBJ1-1; D is possibly TRBD1 (6 bases). Per germline, CDR1 MDHEN and CDR2 SYDVKM. The CDR3 extends over 12 amino acids. Trimming pared 3 bases from V and 8 bases from J, leaving 10 bases between. The CDR3 loop reads CASSLARGEAFF. The CDR3 coding sequence is TGTGCCAGCAGTTTGGCAAGGGGGGAAGCTTTCTTT.

The V gene is TRBV4-2, the J gene TRBJ2-3, with 10 bases aligning to TRBD2. The V gene end was trimmed by 4 bases and the J gene end by 5 bases; junction bases not matched to a gene: 6. This CDR3 has 15 amino acids. From germline, CDR1 is LGHNA and CDR2 YNFKEQ. CDR3 sequence (DNA): TGTGCCAGCAGCCCAGCGGGGGGGCGGGAAGATACGCAGTATTTT. Translation: CASSPAGGREDTQYF.

Concerning this clone itself: Its ends do not fully match the called genes, so a read error is possible. The chain links TRBV7-9 to TRBJ2-7; a weak D match, TRBD2 (6 bases). The CDR3 is 16 residues long. CDR1 and CDR2 from the germline V gene are SEHNR and FQNEAQ (reference sequence). The DNA for the CDR3 is TGTGCCAGCAGCTTAGTAACTTCGGGACTCATGGGAGAAGGGGACTTC. Translation gives CASSLVTSGLMGEGDF.

This chain uses TRBV6-5 with TRBJ2-3, with 7 bases fitting TRBD1. V lost 6 bases and J lost 0; bases outside the gene matches: 6. The CDR3 contains 15 residues. From germline, CDR1 is MNHEY and CDR2 SVGAGI. This chain's CDR3 is CASRVRGQSTDTQYF. In nucleotides, the CDR3 is TGTGCCAGCAGAGTGAGGGGACAGAGCACAGATACGCAGTATTTT.

Of note for this clone: A read error may produce the germline difference seen at one junction end. This rearrangement joins TRBV7-7 to TRBJ1-2; no reliable D call. The germline gives CDR1 SSHAT, CDR2 FNYEAQ (reference sequence). This CDR3 spans 12 amino acids. CDR3 sequence: CASSLALRGYTF. DNA for the CDR3: TGTGCTAGCAGCTTAGCACTGAGGGGCTACACCTTC.

The chain links TRBV5-1 to TRBJ2-3; 8 nucleotides match TRBD1. J gave up 4 bases and V 4 bases, and 11 bases lay outside the gene matches. This CDR3 contains 16 residues. Germline V gene sequence: CDR1 SGHRS, CDR2 YFSETQ. CDR3 in DNA: TGCGCCAGCAGCACAGGACAGGGTAAAGGTGCAGATACGCAGTATTTT. It translates to CASSTGQGKGADTQYF.

The J gene is TRBJ1-1, the V gene TRBV19; D may be TRBD1 (6 bases). Germline assignment: CDR1 LNHDA and CDR2 SQIVND (reference sequence). The CDR3 loop spans 14 amino acids. V lost 7 bases, J lost 1 base, and 13 bases lay in between. CDR3 amino acids: CASNHRDPNTEAFF. The CDR3 DNA reads TGTGCCAGTAACCACAGGGACCCGAACACTGAAGCTTTCTTT. Supplemented by reference TRBV19 and TRBJ1-1, the full variable domain reads DGGITQSPKYLFRKEGQNVTLSCEQNLNHDAMYWYRQDPGQGLRLIYYSQIVNDFQKGDIAEGYSVSREKKESFPLTVTSAQKNPTAFYLCASNHRDPNTEAFFGQGTRLTVV.

V and J are TRBV27 and TRBJ1-3; 9 bases align to TRBD1. In germline, CDR1 is MNHEY, CDR2 SMNVEV (reference sequence). V lost 5 bases to trimming and J lost 4 bases; unmatched junction nucleotides: 12. CDR3 size: 17 residues. CDR3 coding DNA: TGTGCCAGCAGTCAAACAACGGGACAGGGTACGGGAAACACCATATATTTT. Translated: CASSQTTGQGTGNTIYF.

The chain employs TRBV19 and TRBJ2-5; 13 bases agree with TRBD2. V lost 5 bases, J lost 4 bases, and 4 bases stayed unmatched. The V gene's germline CDR1 is LNHDA and CDR2 SQIVND (reference sequence). The CDR3 loop spans 15 amino acids. The CDR3 coding sequence is TGTGCCAGTAGTGAACTAGCGGGGGGGCCAGAGACCCAGTACTTC. Translation gives CASSELAGGPETQYF.